This record looks at one T cell receptor beta chain sequence and its context. The antigen remains undetermined. Systemic immunosuppression or a history of autoimmune disease excluded patients. The data derive from a study of OX40 agonist ivuxolimab in advanced cancers. In the study overall: Treatment of patients was with ivuxolimab, an agonistic anti-OX40 (CD134) antibody. Averaging roughly 60 years in age, with a range of about 20 to 90, the cohort was around 85% male. Notes on the study in general: The study found that CD8+ T cells averaged more expanded clones than CD4+.

Repertoires were generated with immunoSEQ multiplex PCR, while TCRdb's copy carries only in-frame clones and drops some. The sample consists of 8,500 to 13,000 clones, 79% of them appearing once. Germline CDR1 reads MNHNY; CDR2 reads SVGAGI (reference sequence). Trimming cost V 8 bases and J 2 bases, with 9 bases left between them. The CDR3 runs to 12 residues. The V and J genes are TRBV6-6 and TRBJ1-2; no clear D gene. The clonotype comes from an adult with an advanced solid tumor such as melanoma, head and neck, liver or kidney cancer. The sample consisted of CD4+ or CD8+ T cells sorted from blood, taken in a trial of the OX40 agonist ivuxolimab. CDR3 in DNA: TGTGCCAGCCTCGTAGTCAACTATGGCTACACCTTC. Translation gives CASLVVNYGYTF.